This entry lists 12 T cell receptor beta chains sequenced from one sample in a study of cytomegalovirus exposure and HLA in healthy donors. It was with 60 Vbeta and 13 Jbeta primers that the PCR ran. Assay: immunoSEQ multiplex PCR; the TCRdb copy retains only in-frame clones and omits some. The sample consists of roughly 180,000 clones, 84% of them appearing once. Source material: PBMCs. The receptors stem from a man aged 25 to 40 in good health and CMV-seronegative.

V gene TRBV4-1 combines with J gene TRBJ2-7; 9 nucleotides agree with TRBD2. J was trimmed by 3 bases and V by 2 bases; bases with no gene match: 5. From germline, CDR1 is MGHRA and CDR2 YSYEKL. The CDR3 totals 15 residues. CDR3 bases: TGCGCCAGCAGCCAACGGACTAGCGCCGTCTACGAGCAGTACTTC. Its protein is CASSQRTSAVYEQYF.

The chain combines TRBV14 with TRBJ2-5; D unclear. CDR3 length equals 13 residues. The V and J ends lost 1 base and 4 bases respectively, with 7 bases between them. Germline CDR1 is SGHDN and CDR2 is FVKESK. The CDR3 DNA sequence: TGTGCCAGCAGCCAAGTTCTCCGAGAGACCCAGTACTTC. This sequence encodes CASSQVLRETQYF.

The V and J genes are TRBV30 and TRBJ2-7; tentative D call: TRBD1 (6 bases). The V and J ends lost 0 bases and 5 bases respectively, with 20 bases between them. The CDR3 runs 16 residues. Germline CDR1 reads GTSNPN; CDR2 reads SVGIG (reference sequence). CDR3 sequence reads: CAWSVLGQRPSHEQYF. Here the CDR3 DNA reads TGTGCCTGGAGTGTACTTGGACAGAGGCCTTCTCACGAGCAGTACTTC.

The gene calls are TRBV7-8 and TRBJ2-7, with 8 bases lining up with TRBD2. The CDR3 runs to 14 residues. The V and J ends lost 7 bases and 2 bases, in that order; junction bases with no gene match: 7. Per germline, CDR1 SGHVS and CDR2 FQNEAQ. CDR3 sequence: CASIPGGTPYEQYF. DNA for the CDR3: TGTGCCAGCATCCCGGGAGGGACGCCCTACGAGCAGTACTTC.

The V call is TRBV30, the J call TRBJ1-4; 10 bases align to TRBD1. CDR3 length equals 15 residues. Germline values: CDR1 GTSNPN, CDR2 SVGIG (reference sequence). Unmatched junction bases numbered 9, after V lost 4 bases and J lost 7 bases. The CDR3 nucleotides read TGTGCCTGGAACGACGACAGGGGGCTGAGTGAAAAACTGTTTTTT. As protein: CAWNDDRGLSEKLFF.

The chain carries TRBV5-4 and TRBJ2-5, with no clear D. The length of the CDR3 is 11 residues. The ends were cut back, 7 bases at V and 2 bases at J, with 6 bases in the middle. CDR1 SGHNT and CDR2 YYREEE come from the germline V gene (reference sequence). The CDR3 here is CASGPQETQYF. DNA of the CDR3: TGTGCCAGCGGGCCACAAGAGACCCAGTACTTC.

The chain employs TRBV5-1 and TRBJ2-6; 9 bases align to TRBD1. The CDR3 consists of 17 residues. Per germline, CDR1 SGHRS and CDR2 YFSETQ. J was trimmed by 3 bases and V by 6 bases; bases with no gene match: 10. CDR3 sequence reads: CASTPLDRGVGANVLTF. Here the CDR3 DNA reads TGCGCCAGCACCCCCCTTGACAGGGGGGTTGGGGCCAACGTCCTGACTTTC.

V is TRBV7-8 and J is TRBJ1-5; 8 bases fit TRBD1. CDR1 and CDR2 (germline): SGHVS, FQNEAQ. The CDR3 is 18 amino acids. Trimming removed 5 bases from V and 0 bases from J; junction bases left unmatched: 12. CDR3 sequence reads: CASSPTGTGDHSNQPQHF. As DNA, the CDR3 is TGTGCCAGCAGCCCTACCGGGACAGGAGATCATAGCAATCAGCCCCAGCATTTT.

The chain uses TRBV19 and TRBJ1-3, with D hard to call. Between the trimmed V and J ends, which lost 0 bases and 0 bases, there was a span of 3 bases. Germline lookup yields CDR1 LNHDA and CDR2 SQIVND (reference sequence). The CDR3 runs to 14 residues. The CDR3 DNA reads TGTGCCAGTAGTATAGACAACTCTGGAAACACCATATATTTT. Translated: CASSIDNSGNTIYF.

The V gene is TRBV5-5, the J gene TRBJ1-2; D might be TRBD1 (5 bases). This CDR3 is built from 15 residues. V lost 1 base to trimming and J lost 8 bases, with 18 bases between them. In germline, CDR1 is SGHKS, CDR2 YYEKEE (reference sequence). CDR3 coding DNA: TGTGCCAGCAGCTTGCCTTTGGGGGGTCAGGACGGCTACACCTTC. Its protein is CASSLPLGGQDGYTF.

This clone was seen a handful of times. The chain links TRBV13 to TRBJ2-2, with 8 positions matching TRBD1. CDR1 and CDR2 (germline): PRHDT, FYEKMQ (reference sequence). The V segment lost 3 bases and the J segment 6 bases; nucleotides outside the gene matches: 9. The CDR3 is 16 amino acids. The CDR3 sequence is CASSFGQGIPPGELFF. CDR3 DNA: TGTGCCAGCAGCTTTGGACAGGGTATCCCCCCCGGGGAGCTGTTTTTT.

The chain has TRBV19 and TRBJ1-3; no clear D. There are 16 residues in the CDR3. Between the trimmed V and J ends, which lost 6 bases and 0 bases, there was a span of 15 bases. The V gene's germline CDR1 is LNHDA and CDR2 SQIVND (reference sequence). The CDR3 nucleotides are TGTGCCAGTAGCTCGGGTGTCACCGCCTCTGGAAACACCATATATTTT. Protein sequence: CASSSGVTASGNTIYF.